This is a list of T cell receptor beta chains from one sample in a study of blood T cell repertoires in COVID-19. Measured with immunoSEQ multiplex PCR; TCRdb has only the in-frame clones, and not every one. The table records under 200,000 clones, around four fifths of them present only once. What was sequenced was peripheral blood. The source of these receptors is a woman in her twenties or thirties with acute or convalescent COVID-19. Each CDR3 is given with its conserved first and last residue. The order of the fields is D gene, J gene, clone size, V gene, CDR3 DNA, CDR3 protein. A D gene is named only where the DNA matches it firmly. A clone size is listed for some rows: how often the clone was seen (once, few, many), or a class if it is expanded.

d_gene: -; j_gene: TRBJ2-1; abundance: -; v_gene: TRBV19; CDR3nt: TGTGCCAGTAGTATCACGAGCGGCAAGGCCTACAATGAGCAGTTCTTC; CDR3aa: CASSITSGKAYNEQFF
d_gene: -; j_gene: TRBJ2-7; abundance: -; v_gene: TRBV6-2/TRBV6-3; CDR3nt: TGTGCCAGCAGTCACGGACACGTAGTCTACGAGCAGTACTTC; CDR3aa: CASSHGHVVYEQYF
d_gene: TRBD2; j_gene: TRBJ2-5; abundance: -; v_gene: TRBV6-2/TRBV6-3; CDR3nt: TGTGCCAGCAGTAACCAAAACCCAGCGGGGGTAGAGACCCAGTACTTC; CDR3aa: CASSNQNPAGVETQYF
d_gene: -; j_gene: TRBJ1-3; abundance: -; v_gene: TRBV7-8; CDR3nt: TGTGCCAGCAGCTTAGCGTTGGCGGTCTCCTCTGGAAACACCATATATTTT; CDR3aa: CASSLALAVSSGNTIYF
d_gene: TRBD1; j_gene: TRBJ1-5; abundance: -; v_gene: TRBV5-6; CDR3nt: TGTGCCAGCAGCTCCGGGACAGCTGAATCCCAGCATTTT; CDR3aa: CASSSGTAESQHF
d_gene: -; j_gene: TRBJ1-6; abundance: -; v_gene: TRBV5-1; CDR3nt: TGCGCCAGCAGCTTGGCCTCCTCGACAGGCAGTTTTAATTCACCCCTCCACTTT; CDR3aa: CASSLASSTGSFNSPLHF
d_gene: TRBD1; j_gene: TRBJ1-5; abundance: -; v_gene: TRBV28; CDR3nt: TGTGCCAGTTCGGGACAGAAGGGCAATCAGCCCCAGCATTTT; CDR3aa: CASSGQKGNQPQHF
d_gene: TRBD1; j_gene: TRBJ1-1; abundance: -; v_gene: TRBV19; CDR3nt: TGTGCCAGTAGGACCGGGACAGAGTTCACTGAAGCTTTCTTT; CDR3aa: CASRTGTEFTEAFF
d_gene: TRBD1; j_gene: TRBJ1-5; abundance: once; v_gene: TRBV10-2; CDR3nt: TGCGCCAGCAAATTGGGGACAGGGGGAAGCCAGCCCCAGCATTTT; CDR3aa: CASKLGTGGSQPQHF
d_gene: TRBD1; j_gene: TRBJ1-1; abundance: -; v_gene: TRBV29-1; CDR3nt: TGCAGCGATCACGGGACAGGGGGTTTATCTGAAGCTTTCTTT; CDR3aa: CSDHGTGGLSEAFF
d_gene: -; j_gene: TRBJ2-5; abundance: -; v_gene: TRBV7-8; CDR3nt: TGTGCCAGCAGCTGGGGACTTCGCCAAGAGACCCAGTACTTC; CDR3aa: CASSWGLRQETQYF
d_gene: -; j_gene: TRBJ2-7; abundance: -; v_gene: TRBV20-1; CDR3nt: TGCAGTGCTAGTATGGGGCGCGACTACGAGCAGTACTTC; CDR3aa: CSASMGRDYEQYF
d_gene: TRBD1; j_gene: TRBJ2-7; abundance: few; v_gene: TRBV4-3; CDR3nt: TGCGCCAGCAGCCAAGATGTCACAGGGGGCTACGAGCAGTACTTC; CDR3aa: CASSQDVTGGYEQYF
d_gene: TRBD1; j_gene: TRBJ2-7; abundance: -; v_gene: TRBV27; CDR3nt: TGTGCCAGCAGTTTATCTCCGGGACAGACTTTTGTTCGCGAGCAGTACTTC; CDR3aa: CASSLSPGQTFVREQYF
d_gene: TRBD1; j_gene: TRBJ2-7; abundance: once; v_gene: TRBV6-5; CDR3nt: TGTGCCAGCAGACTCGGACAGGGTCCAGTCTACGAGCAGTACTTC; CDR3aa: CASRLGQGPVYEQYF
d_gene: TRBD1; j_gene: TRBJ2-7; abundance: -; v_gene: TRBV5-1; CDR3nt: TGCGCCAGCAGGTTGGGCGGGACAGGGGCCTACGAGCAGTACTTC; CDR3aa: CASRLGGTGAYEQYF
d_gene: -; j_gene: TRBJ1-2; abundance: -; v_gene: TRBV12-3/TRBV12-4; CDR3nt: TGTGCCAGCAGTCCCGCGGCCCTCTATGGCTACACCTTC; CDR3aa: CASSPAALYGYTF
d_gene: TRBD1; j_gene: TRBJ1-1; abundance: -; v_gene: TRBV18; CDR3nt: TGTGCCAGCTCACCCACGACAGGGTCCAGCACTGAAGCTTTCTTT; CDR3aa: CASSPTTGSSTEAFF
d_gene: -; j_gene: TRBJ1-5; abundance: -; v_gene: TRBV28; CDR3nt: TGTGCCAGCAGTTCTCGAACAGGGATTAGCCAGCCCCAGCATTTT; CDR3aa: CASSSRTGISQPQHF
d_gene: TRBD1; j_gene: TRBJ2-2; abundance: -; v_gene: TRBV28; CDR3nt: TGTGCCAGCAGTTTACTCTTCGGGGGACAGGACACCGGGGAGCTGTTTTTT; CDR3aa: CASSLLFGGQDTGELFF
d_gene: -; j_gene: TRBJ1-1; abundance: -; v_gene: TRBV28; CDR3nt: TGTGCCAGCAGTTTCATGGGGGGGAAGACTGAAGCTTTCTTT; CDR3aa: CASSFMGGKTEAFF
d_gene: TRBD1; j_gene: TRBJ1-1; abundance: -; v_gene: TRBV7-2; CDR3nt: TGTGCCAGCAGCTTATACCCGGGACAGCGTTCTGAAGCTTTCTTT; CDR3aa: CASSLYPGQRSEAFF
d_gene: TRBD1; j_gene: TRBJ2-2; abundance: -; v_gene: TRBV5-6; CDR3nt: TGTGCCAGCAGCTTGGGCGGCGACAGGGGGTATACCGGGGAGCTGTTTTTT; CDR3aa: CASSLGGDRGYTGELFF
d_gene: -; j_gene: TRBJ2-2; abundance: once; v_gene: TRBV11-2; CDR3nt: TGTGCCAGCAGCTTAGGTGGTAGCACCGGGGAGCTGTTTTTT; CDR3aa: CASSLGGSTGELFF
d_gene: -; j_gene: TRBJ1-1; abundance: few; v_gene: TRBV7-9; CDR3nt: TGTGCCAGCAGCTCGGGAGGAAGGAACACTGAAGCTTTCTTT; CDR3aa: CASSSGGRNTEAFF
d_gene: -; j_gene: TRBJ1-2; abundance: -; v_gene: TRBV5-1; CDR3nt: TGCGCCAGCAGCTTGGATCCATCTAACTATGGCTACACCTTC; CDR3aa: CASSLDPSNYGYTF
d_gene: -; j_gene: TRBJ2-1; abundance: -; v_gene: TRBV6-5; CDR3nt: TGTGCCAGCAGCTCCCGGGGGAACTACAATGAGCAGTTCTTC; CDR3aa: CASSSRGNYNEQFF
d_gene: -; j_gene: TRBJ2-5; abundance: -; v_gene: TRBV27; CDR3nt: TGTGCCAGCAGGGTAGGGGGACGCAAAGAGACCCAGTACTTC; CDR3aa: CASRVGGRKETQYF
d_gene: TRBD1; j_gene: TRBJ2-7; abundance: many; v_gene: TRBV6-2/TRBV6-3; CDR3nt: TGTGCCAGCAGTATACAGGGGGCCTCCTACGAGCAGTACTTC; CDR3aa: CASSIQGASYEQYF
d_gene: TRBD1; j_gene: TRBJ1-5; abundance: -; v_gene: TRBV19; CDR3nt: TGTGCCAGTAGAACAGGGGGCCCACAGCCCCAGCATTTT; CDR3aa: CASRTGGPQPQHF
d_gene: -; j_gene: TRBJ2-7; abundance: -; v_gene: TRBV29-1; CDR3nt: TGCAGCGTTGCCGGTCCAACCTACGAGCAGTACTTC; CDR3aa: CSVAGPTYEQYF
d_gene: -; j_gene: TRBJ1-4; abundance: -; v_gene: TRBV28; CDR3nt: TGTGCCAGCAGTCCACAAACCTGGCAGGAAAAACTGTTTTTT; CDR3aa: CASSPQTWQEKLFF
d_gene: TRBD1; j_gene: TRBJ1-4; abundance: -; v_gene: TRBV4-2; CDR3nt: TGTGCCAGCAGCCAAGGGAACAGGGGTGAAAAACTGTTTTTT; CDR3aa: CASSQGNRGEKLFF
d_gene: -; j_gene: TRBJ1-5; abundance: -; v_gene: TRBV4-3; CDR3nt: TGCGCCAGCAGCCAAGATGGGGGGAGGGATCAGCCCCAGCATTTT; CDR3aa: CASSQDGGRDQPQHF
d_gene: TRBD1; j_gene: TRBJ2-5; abundance: -; v_gene: TRBV19; CDR3nt: TGTGCCAGTAGTAGGTGGACAGGGGGCCAAGAGACCCAGTACTTC; CDR3aa: CASSRWTGGQETQYF
d_gene: -; j_gene: TRBJ1-2; abundance: -; v_gene: TRBV11-2; CDR3nt: TGTGCCAGCAGCTTAGATTGGACAGTTAACTATGGCTACACCTTC; CDR3aa: CASSLDWTVNYGYTF
d_gene: TRBD2; j_gene: TRBJ2-7; abundance: -; v_gene: TRBV3-1/TRBV3-2; CDR3nt: TGTGCCAGCAGCCAAGGATGGGCTAGCGGGGGGCCGGAGCAGTACTTC; CDR3aa: CASSQGWASGGPEQYF
d_gene: TRBD1; j_gene: TRBJ1-1; abundance: -; v_gene: TRBV7-3; CDR3nt: TGTGCCAGCAGCCCAACCGGGACAGGCATGAACACTGAAGCTTTCTTT; CDR3aa: CASSPTGTGMNTEAFF
d_gene: TRBD2; j_gene: TRBJ2-2; abundance: -; v_gene: TRBV9; CDR3nt: TGTGCCAGCACCGTGACTAGCGGGGGGGCTCCCGGGGAGCTGTTTTTT; CDR3aa: CASTVTSGGAPGELFF
d_gene: TRBD1; j_gene: TRBJ1-6; abundance: -; v_gene: TRBV29-1; CDR3nt: TGCAGCGTTAGCCGGGACAGGGATTCACCCCTCCACTTT; CDR3aa: CSVSRDRDSPLHF
d_gene: TRBD1; j_gene: TRBJ2-1; abundance: -; v_gene: TRBV4-3; CDR3nt: TGCGCCAGCAGCCAAAGGACAGGGGGCTATGAGCAGTTCTTC; CDR3aa: CASSQRTGGYEQFF
d_gene: TRBD1; j_gene: TRBJ1-1; abundance: once; v_gene: TRBV6-5; CDR3nt: TGTGCCAGCAGTCAGACAGGGAAGGTTGAAGCTTTCTTT; CDR3aa: CASSQTGKVEAFF
d_gene: -; j_gene: TRBJ1-5; abundance: few; v_gene: TRBV7-9; CDR3nt: TGTGCCAGCAGCCTTGCGGGGCATCAGCCCCAGCATTTT; CDR3aa: CASSLAGHQPQHF
d_gene: TRBD2; j_gene: TRBJ2-4; abundance: few; v_gene: TRBV5-4; CDR3nt: TGTGCCAGCAGTAGGGAGCGGGGCGGTCCCAAAAACATTCAGTACTTC; CDR3aa: CASSRERGGPKNIQYF
d_gene: -; j_gene: TRBJ2-5; abundance: -; v_gene: TRBV27; CDR3nt: TGTGCCAGCAGTTTATCCGGGCAAGAGACCCAGTACTTC; CDR3aa: CASSLSGQETQYF
d_gene: -; j_gene: TRBJ2-4; abundance: -; v_gene: TRBV11-2; CDR3nt: TGTGCCAGCAGCTCAGTGCAGGGAAGCCTTGCCAAAAACATTCAGTACTTC; CDR3aa: CASSSVQGSLAKNIQYF
d_gene: TRBD2; j_gene: TRBJ2-3; abundance: -; v_gene: TRBV27; CDR3nt: TGTGCCAGCAGTTTTGGCCGACTAGCGGGGGGGACTAGGGGCACAGATACGCAGTATTTT; CDR3aa: CASSFGRLAGGTRGTDTQYF
d_gene: -; j_gene: TRBJ1-4; abundance: -; v_gene: TRBV28; CDR3nt: TGTGCCAGCAGTTTTAACCCCCCTGCGGGGGAAAAACTGTTTTTT; CDR3aa: CASSFNPPAGEKLFF
d_gene: TRBD2; j_gene: TRBJ2-7; abundance: once; v_gene: TRBV18; CDR3nt: TGTGCCAGCTCACCCCCAAGCGGACTAGCGGGAGCGGGGGAGCAGTACTTC; CDR3aa: CASSPPSGLAGAGEQYF
d_gene: -; j_gene: TRBJ1-5; abundance: -; v_gene: TRBV6-2/TRBV6-3; CDR3nt: TGTGCCAGCAGTTACGAGACCCTCGCAGGGGACAATCAGCCCCAGCATTTT; CDR3aa: CASSYETLAGDNQPQHF
d_gene: TRBD1; j_gene: TRBJ1-4; abundance: -; v_gene: TRBV5-6; CDR3nt: TGTGCCAGCAGCCCGGGAAAGGGGGCGACTAATGAAAAACTGTTTTTT; CDR3aa: CASSPGKGATNEKLFF
d_gene: TRBD1; j_gene: TRBJ1-2; abundance: once; v_gene: TRBV5-1; CDR3nt: TGCGCCAGCAGCGTCGGACAGGGCGCTGGTAACTATGGCTACACCTTC; CDR3aa: CASSVGQGAGNYGYTF
d_gene: TRBD1; j_gene: TRBJ1-2; abundance: -; v_gene: TRBV2; CDR3nt: TGTGCCAGCAGTTTGGACAGGAACTATGGCTACACCTTC; CDR3aa: CASSLDRNYGYTF
d_gene: -; j_gene: TRBJ1-5; abundance: -; v_gene: TRBV7-2; CDR3nt: TGTGCCAGCAGCTTAGGGGGGGACCCTAATCAGCCCCAGCATTTT; CDR3aa: CASSLGGDPNQPQHF
d_gene: TRBD1; j_gene: TRBJ1-2; abundance: -; v_gene: TRBV19; CDR3nt: TGTGCCAGTAGTTTCCGACTCAGGGGGGACTATGGCTACACCTTC; CDR3aa: CASSFRLRGDYGYTF
d_gene: TRBD1; j_gene: TRBJ1-2; abundance: -; v_gene: TRBV6-2/TRBV6-3; CDR3nt: TGTGCCAGCAGTAGGACAGGGGGCGATTATGGCTACACCTTC; CDR3aa: CASSRTGGDYGYTF
d_gene: -; j_gene: TRBJ1-1; abundance: once; v_gene: TRBV7-2; CDR3nt: TGTGCCAGCAGCTTATTTTTGGCGAACACTGAAGCTTTCTTT; CDR3aa: CASSLFLANTEAFF
d_gene: -; j_gene: TRBJ2-5; abundance: once; v_gene: TRBV5-1; CDR3nt: TGCGCCAGCAGCTTGGGATCTAGGACTACAACGGAGACCCAGTACTTC; CDR3aa: CASSLGSRTTTETQYF
d_gene: TRBD1; j_gene: TRBJ1-2; abundance: -; v_gene: TRBV4-2; CDR3nt: TGTGCCAGCAGCCCGCACAGGGGTCGGGACTATGGCTACACCTTC; CDR3aa: CASSPHRGRDYGYTF
d_gene: -; j_gene: TRBJ1-5; abundance: -; v_gene: TRBV3-1/TRBV3-2; CDR3nt: TGTGCCAGCAGCGATGACGGGGGAGCTAATCAGCCCCAGCATTTT; CDR3aa: CASSDDGGANQPQHF